This T cell receptor (beta chain) was sequenced during a study of identical twins. The CDR3 is made up of 15 amino acids. Trimming shortened V by 4 bases and J by 0 bases, and 13 bases separated the two germline ends. Looked up from germline, CDR1 is WSHSY and CDR2 is SAAADI. In regard to this clonotype: Antigen unknown.

In TCRdb, the 5' RACE reads were re-called with MiXCR into one record per CDR3 protein. In the table there are fewer than 650,000 distinct CDR3 sequences, around a tenth of which are singletons. Healthy Caucasians alone served as donors. Study findings and constraints: Out-of-frame alpha sequences shared by twins showed excess low generation probability.

These records were also assigned to another study, of yellow fever vaccine responses in identical twins.

The material sequenced was PBMCs. This TCR derives from a woman aged 18-29 years in good health. V usage is TRBV10-2 and J usage is TRBJ2-7; D unresolved. CDR3 in DNA: TGCGCCAGCAGTGTAGATGCTACTCCCTCCTACGAGCAGTACTTC. This gives the protein CASSVDATPSYEQYF.